A selection of T cell receptor beta chains follows, all from one sample in a study of human T cells and chemical hapten exposure. One entry per CDR3 protein results from TCRdb running MiXCR on the RACE reads. The data contain more than 150,000 distinct CDR3 sequences, around 30% of them seen just once; the ten biggest clones take up about 2.8%. The source material was whole blood, sampled in connection with sensitization to the hapten diphenylcyclopropenone (DPC). Source of these receptors: a woman aged 25 to 39 with alopecia areata. Some clones in this sample may be carry-over from other donors' samples. The CDR3 runs from the conserved cysteine through the conserved F or W. The order of the fields is J gene, V gene, D gene, clone size, CDR3 protein, CDR3 DNA. A D gene is named only where the DNA matches it firmly. Rows give clone size only sometimes, using once, few, many, or a class for an expanded clone.

>TRBJ2-1|TRBV11-1|-|-
CASSQLSSYNEQFF
TGTGCCAGCAGCCAGTTGAGCTCCTACAATGAGCAGTTCTTC
>TRBJ2-3|TRBV5-5|-|few
CASSLGPNTDTQYF
TGTGCCAGCAGCTTGGGACCGAACACAGATACGCAGTATTTT
>TRBJ1-1|TRBV28|-|-
CASSSGGLTEAFF
TGTGCCAGCAGTTCCGGGGGCCTCACTGAAGCTTTCTTT
>TRBJ1-1|TRBV21-1|-|-
CASIRDSCRGTEAFF
TGTGCCAGCATCCGGGACAGCTGCCGGGGCACTGAAGCTTTCTTT
>TRBJ2-7|TRBV29-1|TRBD1|few
CSVGGTGKENYEQYF
TGCAGCGTTGGGGGGACAGGGAAGGAGAACTACGAGCAGTACTTC
>TRBJ2-7|TRBV7-8|-|once
CASALSNYEQYF
TGTGCCAGTGCCTTGAGTAACTACGAGCAGTACTTC
>TRBJ1-1|TRBV7-3|-|-
CASSPGPSGGAFF
TGTGCCAGCAGCCCGGGGCCCTCCGGCGGAGCTTTCTTT
>TRBJ1-1|TRBV29-1|TRBD1|-
CSVEDPNRGKNTEAFF
TGCAGCGTTGAGGATCCGAACAGGGGTAAGAACACTGAAGCTTTCTTT
>TRBJ2-7|TRBV28|TRBD1|-
CASSLVKGQGGIEQYF
TGTGCCAGCAGTTTGGTCAAGGGACAGGGGGGGATCGAGCAGTACTTC
>TRBJ2-7|TRBV24-1|-|few
CATSDGGRYEQYF
TGTGCCACCAGTGACGGGGGCAGGTACGAGCAGTACTTC
>TRBJ2-7|TRBV6-1|-|-
CASSVGGGGYEQYF
TGTGCCAGCAGTGTGGGCGGGGGCGGCTACGAGCAGTACTTC